The 9 T cell receptor beta chains given below trace back to one sample, sequenced in a study of T cell changes during pregnancy in multiple sclerosis. Some clones are missing from TCRdb's copy, which holds only in-frame ones; the method was immunoSEQ multiplex PCR. Of tens of thousands of clones in the sample, 85% to 95% were seen once. The source material was peripheral blood, sampled in the third trimester of pregnancy. The origin of the receptors is a female donor with multiple sclerosis, enrolled in a pregnancy study.

J is TRBJ2-2 and V is TRBV7-6; 7 bases are a match to TRBD2. The V gene's germline CDR1 is SGHVS and CDR2 FNYEAQ. The ends lost 4 bases at V and 0 bases at J; junction bases unmatched: 20. The CDR3 is made up of 21 amino acids. CDR3 DNA: TGTGCCAGCAGCTCCGGCGTTGATAGCGGGCTGGTTGTGACGAACACCGGGGAGCTGTTTTTT. This encodes CASSSGVDSGLVVTNTGELFF.

This sequence joins TRBV28 and TRBJ2-5; D might be TRBD1 (6 bases). The germline V and J ends were trimmed by 9 bases and 0 bases, with 23 bases remaining between them. The CDR3 is made up of 17 amino acids. Germline CDR1 MDHEN, CDR2 SYDVKM. CDR3 sequence: CARIIRGLPSNQETQYF. CDR3 in DNA: TGTGCCAGGATTATCAGGGGCCTTCCCTCCAACCAAGAGACCCAGTACTTC.

The gene calls are TRBV29-1 and TRBJ2-1; D may be TRBD1 (5 bases). Germline V gene sequence: CDR1 SQVTM, CDR2 ANQGSEA. The V gene lost 7 bases and the J gene lost 4 bases, with 17 bases spanning the gap. This CDR3 spans 14 amino acids. Here the CDR3 DNA reads TGCAGCGCTACCGGACATTTTTTTTACAATGAGCAGTTCTTC. Its translation is CSATGHFFYNEQFF.

The V and J genes are TRBV10-3 and TRBJ2-7; weak D call: TRBD2 (6 bases). The ends were cut back, 2 bases at V and 6 bases at J, with 11 bases in the middle. This CDR3 comprises 13 residues. Germline V gene data show CDR1 as ENHRY and CDR2 as SYGVKD. CDR3 region: CAISEPEGGEQYF. CDR3 coding DNA: TGTGCCATCAGTGAGCCGGAGGGCGGCGAGCAGTACTTC.

V gene TRBV18 combines with J gene TRBJ2-1; TRBD1 matches at 8 bases. This CDR3 comprises 13 residues. Trimming removed 6 bases from V and 8 bases from J; junction bases left unmatched: 6. Per the germline V gene, CDR1 is KGHSH and CDR2 is LQKENI. The CDR3 nucleotides read TGTGCCAGCTCGCGGACAGGGTCGGATGAGCAGTTCTTC. Its translation: CASSRTGSDEQFF.

This chain joins TRBV11-3 and TRBJ2-5; TRBD2 aligns across 10 bases. The CDR3 runs 16 residues. Looked up from germline, CDR1 is SGHNT and CDR2 is YENEEA. Unmatched junction bases numbered 5, after V lost 2 bases and J lost 2 bases. The CDR3 loop reads CASSLYSGGPQETQYF. CDR3 coding DNA: TGTGCCAGCAGCTTATATAGCGGGGGGCCTCAAGAGACCCAGTACTTC.

The rearrangement uses TRBV27 and TRBJ1-2; the match to TRBD1 covers 7 bases. Trimming took 6 bases from V and 0 from J; bases not matched to a gene: 10. The CDR3 has 16 amino acids. Germline V CDR1 and CDR2: MNHEY, SMNVEV (reference sequence). The CDR3 DNA is TGTGCCAGCAGCCGACAGGGTTCGGGAGCTAACTATGGCTACACCTTC. The encoded protein is CASSRQGSGANYGYTF.

This clone is a singleton in its sample. This rearrangement joins TRBV5-1 to TRBJ2-7, with 7 positions matching TRBD1. The CDR3 is made up of 16 amino acids. Germline CDR1 SGHRS, CDR2 YFSETQ. V trimming: 4 bases; J trimming: 0 bases; junction bases outside the gene matches: 10. The DNA for the CDR3 is TGCGCCAGCAGCCAGAATTCCGGGACAGCCTCCTACGAGCAGTACTTC. Protein product: CASSQNSGTASYEQYF.

The chain has TRBV7-2 and TRBJ1-5, with D possibly being TRBD1 (5 bases). Trimming pared 1 base from V and 1 base from J, leaving 8 bases between. Germline V lookup: CDR1 SGHTA, CDR2 FQGNSA. CDR3 size: 15 residues. The chain's CDR3 is CASSLGRGSNQPQHF. Written as DNA, the CDR3 is TGTGCCAGCAGCTTAGGGAGGGGAAGCAATCAGCCCCAGCATTTT.